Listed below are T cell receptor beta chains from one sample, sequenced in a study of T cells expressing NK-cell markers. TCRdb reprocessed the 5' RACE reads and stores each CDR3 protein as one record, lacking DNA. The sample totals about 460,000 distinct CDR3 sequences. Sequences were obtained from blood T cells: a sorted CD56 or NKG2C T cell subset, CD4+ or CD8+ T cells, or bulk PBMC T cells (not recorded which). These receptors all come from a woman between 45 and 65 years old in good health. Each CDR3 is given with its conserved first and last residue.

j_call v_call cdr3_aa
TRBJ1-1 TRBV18 CASSPMYGGTEAFF
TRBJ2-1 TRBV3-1 CASSQVMEGEQFF
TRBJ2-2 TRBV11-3 CASSFWSPAEYTGELFF
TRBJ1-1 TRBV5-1 CASSLGTGVMTEAFF
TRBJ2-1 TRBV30 CAWGAASGNEQFF
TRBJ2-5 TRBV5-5 CASSPLSGRTETQYF
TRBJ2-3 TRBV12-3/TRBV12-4 CAASRGIHTDTQYF
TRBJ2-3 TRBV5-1 CASSLTMTSDTQYF
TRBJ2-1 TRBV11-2 CASRDGAINNEQFF
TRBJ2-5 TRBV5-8 CASSWGDRSLQETQYF
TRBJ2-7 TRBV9 CASSVGTGPYEQYF
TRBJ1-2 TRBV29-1 CSGVGQDYGYTF
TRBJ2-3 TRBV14 CASRRTGRDTQYF
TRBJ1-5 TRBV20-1 CSAVGQGKYSNQPQHF
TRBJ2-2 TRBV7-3 CASRSGQYTGELFF
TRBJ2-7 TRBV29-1 CSGADRGPYEQYF
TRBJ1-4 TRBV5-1 CASSLSSGGANEKLFF
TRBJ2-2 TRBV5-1 CASSSSPLIATNTGELFF
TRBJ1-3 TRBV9 CASAVTPSGGNTIYF
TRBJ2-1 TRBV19 CASSPQPGGAYNEQFF
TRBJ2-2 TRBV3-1 CASSRKDQGAGELFF
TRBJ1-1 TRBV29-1 CSAWGVLEAFF
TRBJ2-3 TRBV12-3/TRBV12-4 CASSFLYHSTDTQYF
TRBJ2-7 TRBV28 CASSPRDRGRSYEQYF
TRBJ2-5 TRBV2 CASSGGQGGWETQYF
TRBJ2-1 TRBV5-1 CASRPSELGVYNEQFF
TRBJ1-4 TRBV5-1 CASSLSVAANEKLFF
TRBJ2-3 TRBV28 CASSQWGTTSTDTQYF
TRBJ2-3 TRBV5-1 CASSFRGMDMVTDTQYF
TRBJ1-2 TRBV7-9 CASSPSMTTYGYTF
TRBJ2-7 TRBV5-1 CASSLLGQGAYEQYF
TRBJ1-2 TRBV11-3 CASSSEGLYGYTF
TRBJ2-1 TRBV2 CASRLAAISYNEQFF
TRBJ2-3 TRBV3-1 CASSGGLAGVDTQYF
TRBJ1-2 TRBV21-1 CASFCGLRGLDYGYTF
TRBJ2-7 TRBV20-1 CSARDEASGRADEQYF
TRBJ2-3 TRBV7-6 CASSLALVTDTQYF
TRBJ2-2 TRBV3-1 CASSPPGTGELFF
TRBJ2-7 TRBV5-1 CASSLLGITLEQYF
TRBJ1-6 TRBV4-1 CASSHVGQSYNSPLHF
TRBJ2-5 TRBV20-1 CSAHQPRRETQYF